This T cell receptor beta chain was obtained from a study of glioma-infiltrating T cells after dendritic cell vaccination. Study-wide background: Treatment, given 2003 to 2012, was autologous tumor lysate-pulsed dendritic cell vaccination. Dendritic cells derived from monocytes and pulsed with autologous tumor lysate formed the vaccine. Study outcomes and limitations: Higher pretreatment TIL content predicted longer progression-free time and survival. Only a small number of patients had complete blood and tumor samples.

Clones were sequenced by immunoSEQ multiplex PCR, and TCRdb holds only the in-frame ones, with some missing. This sample yields 90,000 to 100,000 clones, of which about 79% are seen a single time; roughly 5.7% belongs to the top ten. The CDR3 length is 14 residues. Per germline, CDR1 SGHRS and CDR2 YFSETQ. After removal of 9 bases from V and 0 bases from J, the junction contained 7 bases not matched to a gene. Remarks on this clone: What it binds is not known.

The source was blood, collected before dendritic cell vaccination. The rearrangement links TRBV5-1 to TRBJ2-3; 7 positions match TRBD2. This clonotype was sampled from a human donor with glioblastoma. The CDR3 DNA sequence: TGCGCCACCGGAGCGGGAATAAGCACAGATACGCAGTATTTT. It translates to CATGAGISTDTQYF.